The T cell receptor (beta chain) under discussion was sequenced for a study of OX40 agonist ivuxolimab in advanced cancers. General observations from the study: Those patients achieving a partial response at 0.1-3.0 mg/kg showed among the lowest clonal expansion. A proportion of nonresponders additionally exhibited low normalized T-cell clonal expansion.

CDR1 and CDR2 (germline): SEHNR, FQNEAQ (reference sequence). CDR3 length: 13 residues. The V gene lost 1 base and the J gene lost 2 bases, with 5 bases spanning the gap. Sequencing was performed with immunoSEQ multiplex PCR; in TCRdb, only in-frame clones are kept and a portion is missing. Of about 59,000 clones in the sample, about nine tenths were seen once. Concerning this clone: Its target is unknown.

This TCR was sampled from an adult with an advanced solid tumor such as melanoma, head and neck, liver or kidney cancer. The V gene is TRBV7-9, the J gene TRBJ1-2, with D maybe TRBD1 (5 bases). Here the sequenced sample was CD4+ or CD8+ T cells sorted from blood, taken in a trial of the OX40 agonist ivuxolimab. CDR3 protein: CASSLGQNYGYTF. The CDR3 region has the DNA TGTGCCAGCAGCTTAGGACAGAACTATGGCTACACCTTC.